One sample yielded the 21 T cell receptor beta chains listed below, sequenced in a study of blood T cells in healthy people across ages. Primers used in a second PCR of about 6 to 11 cycles were a sample-barcoded 5' primer and a J-beta primer mix. In TCRdb, the 5' RACE reads were re-called with MiXCR into one record per CDR3 protein. Of 1,100,000 or so distinct CDR3 sequences in the sample, 45% were seen once. Sequenced input: blood. The receptors originated from a woman in her sixties or seventies in good health.

J is TRBJ2-7 and V is TRBV2; TRBD1 matches 7 bases. CDR1 and CDR2 from the germline V gene are SNHLY and FYNNEI. This CDR3 has 14 residues. V shed 5 bases, J shed 3 bases, and the junction held 7 bases outside the gene matches. The DNA for the CDR3 is TGTGCCAGCAGTACGGGACAGTTAAGCTACGAGCAGTACTTC. Amino acid sequence: CASSTGQLSYEQYF.

Comments on this clonotype: A read error may be the cause here, since a much bigger clone is one base away. The rearrangement uses TRBV10-3 and TRBJ2-1; 8 nucleotides agree with TRBD1. This CDR3 region has 13 residues. The V segment lost 10 bases and the J segment 5 bases; nucleotides outside the gene matches: 7. Germline CDR1 is ENHRY and CDR2 is SYGVKD. CDR3 sequence: CASRGQADNEQFF. CDR3 DNA: TGTGCCAGCAGGGGACAGGCCGACAATGAGCAGTTCTTC.

J is TRBJ1-6 and V is TRBV6-5; D is uncertain. Germline loops: CDR1 MNHEY, CDR2 SVGAGI. This CDR3 has 12 residues. Trimming took off 6 bases at V and 6 bases at J, with 6 bases between the two ends. As DNA, the CDR3 is TGTGCCAGCAGGACGGTTAATTCACCCCTCCACTTT. Its protein product is CASRTVNSPLHF.

This chain uses TRBV20-1 with TRBJ1-4, with D unresolved. The CDR3 is made up of 13 amino acids. V was cut by 3 bases and J by 5 bases, with 10 bases left in between. Germline lookup yields CDR1 DFQATT and CDR2 SNEGSKA (reference sequence). The CDR3 DNA sequence: TGCAGTGCTAGGCCGAACCTAAATGAAAAACTGTTTTTT. Translating gives CSARPNLNEKLFF.

The rearrangement uses TRBV5-5 and TRBJ1-5; unclear D gene. In germline, CDR1 is SGHKS, CDR2 YYEKEE (reference sequence). This CDR3 comprises 13 residues. V was clipped by 0 bases and J by 4 bases, with 5 bases between them. The CDR3 spells CASSLEKNQPQHF. The CDR3 nucleotides are TGTGCCAGCAGCTTGGAAAAGAATCAGCCCCAGCATTTT.

This chain's CDR3 is CASSRDRGRINGYTF. The CDR3 nucleotides are TGTGCCAGCAGCCGTGACAGGGGGCGCATCAATGGCTACACCTTC. The rearrangement uses TRBV11-2 and TRBJ1-2, with 10 positions matching TRBD1. Germline CDR1 and CDR2: SGHAT and FQNNGV. The V and J ends lost 5 bases and 6 bases, in that order; junction bases with no gene match: 9. This CDR3 is built from 15 residues.

The chain couples TRBV5-1 to TRBJ2-1; 9 bases line up with TRBD2. The CDR3 runs 16 residues. V shed 0 bases and J 8 bases; nucleotides not matched to a gene: 9. The germline gives CDR1 SGHRS, CDR2 YFSETQ. CDR3 amino acids: CASSLVSGRVFDEQFF. In nucleotides, the CDR3 is TGCGCCAGCAGCTTGGTTAGCGGGAGAGTGTTCGATGAGCAGTTCTTC.

The CDR3 DNA reads TGTGCCAGCAGCTCGCGGGGACTAGCGGGAGTCCGAGAGACCCAGTACTTC. Translating it yields CASSSRGLAGVRETQYF. The chain employs TRBV11-2 and TRBJ2-5; 14 nucleotides match TRBD2. The germline gives CDR1 SGHAT, CDR2 FQNNGV. V was pared by 4 bases and J by 4 bases, with 8 bases of the junction left unmatched. The CDR3 covers 17 residues. Complete variable domain (other parts from reference TRBV11-2 and TRBJ2-5): EAGVAQSPRYKIIEKRQSVAFWCNPISGHATLYWYQQILGQGPKLLIQFQNNGVVDDSQLPKDRFSAERLKGVDSTLKIQPAKLEDSAVYLCASSSRGLAGVRETQYFGPGTRLLVL.

The rearrangement links TRBV20-1 to TRBJ1-6; D is ambiguous. The V gene lost 0 bases and the J gene lost 9 bases, with 18 bases spanning the gap. Per germline, CDR1 DFQATT and CDR2 SNEGSKA (reference sequence). This CDR3 spans 16 amino acids. CDR3 sequence: CSARDREGGWTSPLHF. The CDR3 DNA is TGCAGTGCTAGAGATAGGGAGGGTGGGTGGACTTCACCCCTCCACTTT.

The chain has TRBV3-1 and TRBJ1-2, with TRBD1 matching over 7 bases. The CDR3 totals 15 residues. Germline CDR1 LGHDT, CDR2 YNNKEL (reference sequence). J gave up 5 bases and V 5 bases, and 11 bases lay outside the gene matches. The CDR3 bases are TGTGCCAGCAGCAATCGACAGGGTAACGGATATGGCTACACCTTC. Amino acids: CASSNRQGNGYGYTF.

The table lists this clonotype with a few counts. The genes are TRBV12-3 or TRBV12-4 and TRBJ2-7; D is tentatively TRBD1 or TRBD2 (6 bases each). The CDR3 loop spans 14 amino acids. V was shortened by 5 bases and J by 2 bases, with 13 bases between the two germline ends. CDR3 region: CASSRGRVTYEQYF. As DNA, the CDR3 is TGTGCCAGCAGTCGGGGGCGGGTAACCTACGAGCAGTACTTC.

This clonotype was found once. The chain has TRBV2 and TRBJ2-7; D may be TRBD1 or TRBD2 (5 bases each). The CDR3 has 18 residues. Trimming left V 1 base short and J 0 bases short, with 19 bases between. Germline assignment: CDR1 SNHLY and CDR2 FYNNEI. CDR3 coding DNA: TGTGCCAGCAGTGAAGTGGGGGAAGTACTAGTTTACTCCTACGAGCAGTACTTC. It encodes CASSEVGEVLVYSYEQYF.

The chain has TRBV5-6 and TRBJ2-3; D gene uncertain. The CDR3 is made up of 13 amino acids. V shed 0 bases and J shed 2 bases, with 4 bases lying between them. Germline values: CDR1 SGHDT, CDR2 YYEEEE. In DNA, the CDR3 is TGTGCCAGCAGCTTGGCTACCACAGATACGCAGTATTTT. It codes for CASSLATTDTQYF. Supplemented by reference TRBV5-6 and TRBJ2-3, the full variable domain reads DAGVTQSPTHLIKTRGQQVTLRCSPKSGHDTVSWYQQALGQGPQFIFQYYEEEERQRGNFPDRFSGHQFPNYSSELNVNALLLGDSALYLCASSLATTDTQYFGPGTRLTVL.

The chain combines TRBV6-2 or TRBV6-3 with TRBJ2-1; D is perhaps TRBD2 (5 bases). TRBJ2-7 explains the end of the DNA better; the J call may be wrong. The CDR3 runs 21 residues. Germline-derived CDR1 and CDR2 are MNHEY and SVGEGT. The CDR3 here is CASSYQIERSLIRQTYNEQYF. CDR3 nucleotide sequence: TGTGCCAGCAGTTACCAAATTGAGCGGTCCCTGATTCGCCAAACCTACAATGAGCAGTACTTC.

This clonotype turned up a few times. In DNA, the CDR3 is TGTGCCAGCAGTTGGGGGGAGGGCCTTATGGAGACCCAGTACTTC. Translated, it gives CASSWGEGLMETQYF. This sequence joins TRBV6-2 or TRBV6-3 and TRBJ2-5; 7 bases agree with TRBD2. J lost 5 bases, V lost 4 bases, and 10 bases had no gene match. Germline V gene data show CDR1 as MNHEY and CDR2 as SVGEGT. CDR3 length: 15 amino acids.

This clonotype appeared a single time. The CDR3 protein is CASSPTGGVLKGYTF. CDR3 nucleotide sequence: TGTGCCAGCAGCCCTACCGGCGGTGTGTTGAAGGGCTACACCTTC. The genes are TRBV14 and TRBJ1-2; no reliable D call. V lost 4 bases and J lost 8, with 20 bases in between. Germline V gene data show CDR1 as SGHDN and CDR2 as FVKESK. The CDR3 loop spans 15 amino acids. The full variable domain, in which reference TRBV14 and TRBJ1-2 provide the parts outside the CDR3, is EAGVTQFPSHSVIEKGQTVTLRCDPISGHDNLYWYRRVMGKEIKFLLHFVKESKQDESGMPNNRFLAERTGGTYSTLKVQPAELEDSGVYFCASSPTGGVLKGYTFGSGTRLTVV.

This clonotype was counted only a few times. The V call is TRBV11-2, the J call TRBJ1-1; no clear D. CDR1 is SGHAT and CDR2 is FQNNGV in the germline V gene. CDR3 length: 13 residues. V lost 2 bases to trimming and J lost 6 bases, with 10 bases between them. The CDR3 bases are TGTGCCAGCAGCTTAATCTCCGGCGCTGAAGCTTTCTTT. Amino acids: CASSLISGAEAFF.

The table lists this clonotype with many counts. This chain connects TRBV7-2 to TRBJ2-7; TRBD2 aligns across 13 bases. CDR1 SGHTA and CDR2 FQGNSA come from the germline V gene. This CDR3 spans 15 amino acids. Losses at the gene ends were 5 bases for V and 5 bases for J; bases not matched to a gene: 6. The CDR3 DNA sequence: TGTGCCAGCAGCGGGAGGACTAGCGGGAGTGACGAGCAGTACTTC. Translated, it gives CASSGRTSGSDEQYF.

CDR3 loop: CASSVDPAGGPRNEQFF. The CDR3 region has the DNA TGTGCCAGCAGCGTAGACCCGGCGGGAGGGCCGCGGAATGAGCAGTTCTTC. V and J are TRBV9 and TRBJ2-1; TRBD2 aligns across 9 bases. Per germline, CDR1 SGDLS and CDR2 YYNGEE. The length of the CDR3 is 17 residues. The junction had 11 bases not matched to a gene; V was cut back by 0 bases and J by 7 bases.

This clonotype has just one count. The V and J genes are TRBV5-1 and TRBJ2-4, with 7 nucleotides matching TRBD2. CDR3 length: 15 amino acids. Germline CDR1 and CDR2: SGHRS and YFSETQ. Germline trimming cut 3 bases from V and 3 bases from J; bases unmatched to any gene: 6. The CDR3 spells CASSSEGGGKNIQYF. The CDR3 coding sequence is TGCGCCAGCAGCTCAGAAGGCGGGGGCAAAAACATTCAGTACTTC. Filled out from reference TRBV5-1 and TRBJ2-4, the complete variable domain reads KAGVTQTPRYLIKTRGQQVTLSCSPISGHRSVSWYQQTPGQGLQFLFEYFSETQRNKGNFPGRFSGRQFSNSRSEMNVSTLELGDSALYLCASSSEGGGKNIQYFGAGTRLSVL.

The chain joins TRBV14 to TRBJ2-1, with D perhaps TRBD1 or TRBD2 (6 bases each). V lost 2 bases to trimming and J lost 2 bases, with 13 bases between them. CDR1 is SGHDN and CDR2 is FVKESK in the germline V gene. This CDR3 region has 16 residues. The CDR3 is CASSQFGGGAYNEQFF. Here the CDR3 DNA reads TGTGCCAGCAGCCAATTCGGAGGGGGAGCCTACAATGAGCAGTTCTTC.